These 6 T cell receptor beta chains came from one sample sequenced in a study of CD8 T cells in ankylosing spondylitis. TCRdb reprocessed the 5' RACE reads with MiXCR, giving one entry per CDR3 protein. The sample shows under 30,000 distinct CDR3 sequences, 6.5% to 9% of them seen only once. Sequenced: blood. These receptors all stem from a male donor with ankylosing spondylitis or in good health (not recorded which).

The chain uses TRBV28 and TRBJ2-3; D may correspond to TRBD1 or TRBD2 (5 bases each). V was shortened by 3 bases and J by 0 bases, with 13 bases between the two germline ends. Per the germline V gene, CDR1 is MDHEN and CDR2 is SYDVKM. The CDR3 consists of 16 residues. CDR3 amino acids: CASSFGGGVSTDTQYF. DNA for the CDR3: TGTGCCAGCAGTTTTGGTGGGGGAGTTAGCACAGATACGCAGTATTTT.

Only a few counts were recorded for this clonotype. The chain has TRBV6-2 or TRBV6-3 and TRBJ2-1, with TRBD1 as a possible D gene (6 bases). V dropped 6 bases and J dropped 2 bases, with 14 bases sitting between them. CDR3 length equals 15 residues. CDR1 and CDR2 from the germline V gene are MNHEY and SVGEGT. The CDR3: CASSLQGGAYNEQFF. CDR3 DNA: TGTGCCAGCAGCCTACAGGGTGGGGCCTACAATGAGCAGTTCTTC.

This clonotype was detected a few times. V and J are TRBV3-1 and TRBJ1-3, with D possibly TRBD1 on 6 matching bases. Germline V CDR1 and CDR2: LGHDT, YNNKEL (reference sequence). The CDR3 is 15 amino acids. V gave up 3 bases and J gave up 6 bases, with 15 bases separating them. CDR3 sequence: CASSQYAGGANTIYF. The CDR3 nucleotides are TGTGCCAGCAGCCAGTACGCGGGGGGCGCAAACACCATATATTTT.

The chain carries TRBV27 and TRBJ2-7; D is undetermined. This CDR3 contains 14 residues. V was pared by 2 bases and J by 0 bases, with 8 bases between. Germline CDR1 reads MNHEY; CDR2 reads SMNVEV (reference sequence). The CDR3 sequence: CASSLKGFSYEQYF. In nucleotides, the CDR3 is TGTGCCAGCAGTTTAAAGGGCTTCTCCTACGAGCAGTACTTC.

This clonotype appeared many times. This chain links TRBV12-3 or TRBV12-4 with TRBJ2-3; 8 nucleotides line up with TRBD1. With 6 bases clipped from V and 5 bases from J, the junction kept 10 bases outside the gene matches. This CDR3 spans 15 amino acids. CDR3 sequence: CASSDQGALGDTQYF. For the CDR3, the DNA is TGTGCCAGCAGCGACCAGGGGGCGCTTGGAGATACGCAGTATTTT.

This clonotype was recorded at least ten times. This chain uses TRBV12-3 or TRBV12-4 with TRBJ2-5; D is ambiguous. CDR3 length: 11 amino acids. V lost 8 bases and J lost 9, with 13 bases in between. Here the CDR3 reads CASGEGSAQYF. In nucleotides, the CDR3 is TGTGCCAGCGGAGAAGGTAGTGCCCAGTACTTC.